A selection of T cell receptor beta chains follows, all from one sample in a study of long-term antiretroviral therapy in people with HIV. TCRdb's copy holds only in-frame clones and misses some; the assay was immunoSEQ multiplex PCR. This sample carries under 50,000 clones, around nine tenths of them seen once, and the ten largest clones take roughly 5%. The input for sequencing was unsorted PBMCs, taken 0.1 years before starting antiretroviral therapy. These receptors came from a woman aged 45-60 years with HIV. The CDR3 runs from the conserved cysteine through the conserved F or W. Fields, in order: clone size, V gene, J gene, D gene, CDR3 protein, CDR3 DNA. The D gene is left open where the match is weak. For some rows the clone size is stated as once, few or many, or as a class when expanded; others skip it.

clone_size: NA; v_call: TRBV19; j_call: TRBJ2-1; d_call: TRBD2; cdr3_aa: CASSTGGGRYNEQFF; cdr3_nt: TGTGCCAGTAGTACGGGCGGGGGACGTTACAATGAGCAGTTCTTC
clone_size: NA; v_call: TRBV27; j_call: TRBJ1-1; d_call: NA; cdr3_aa: CASRKTWNTEAFF; cdr3_nt: TGTGCCAGCAGAAAGACTTGGAACACTGAAGCTTTCTTT
clone_size: NA; v_call: TRBV7-6; j_call: TRBJ1-2; d_call: NA; cdr3_aa: CASSLGGLSGIPNYGYTF; cdr3_nt: TGTGCCAGCAGCTTAGGCGGGCTGTCAGGGATACCTAACTATGGCTACACCTTC
clone_size: NA; v_call: TRBV7-2; j_call: TRBJ1-1; d_call: NA; cdr3_aa: CASSLQGESEAFF; cdr3_nt: TGTGCCAGCAGCCTACAGGGTGAGAGTGAAGCTTTCTTT
clone_size: NA; v_call: TRBV9; j_call: TRBJ1-1; d_call: NA; cdr3_aa: CASSVSTNTEAFF; cdr3_nt: TGTGCCAGCAGCGTAAGTACGAACACTGAAGCTTTCTTT
clone_size: NA; v_call: TRBV6-4; j_call: TRBJ1-2; d_call: TRBD1; cdr3_aa: CASSEPGQSNYGYTF; cdr3_nt: TGTGCCAGCAGTGAACCGGGACAGTCTAACTATGGCTACACCTTC
clone_size: NA; v_call: TRBV4-3; j_call: TRBJ1-1; d_call: NA; cdr3_aa: CASSQVVVAPNTEAFF; cdr3_nt: TGCGCCAGCAGCCAAGTGGTAGTGGCCCCGAACACTGAAGCTTTCTTT
clone_size: NA; v_call: TRBV7-9; j_call: TRBJ2-3; d_call: NA; cdr3_aa: CASSLALASADTQYF; cdr3_nt: TGTGCCAGCAGCTTAGCGCTAGCGTCGGCAGATACGCAGTATTTT
clone_size: NA; v_call: TRBV4-3; j_call: TRBJ2-5; d_call: TRBD2; cdr3_aa: CASSPGLAGGQETQYF; cdr3_nt: TGCGCCAGCAGCCCCGGACTAGCGGGGGGACAAGAGACCCAGTACTTC
clone_size: NA; v_call: TRBV2; j_call: TRBJ2-1; d_call: TRBD2; cdr3_aa: CATLGTGGSYNEQFF; cdr3_nt: TGTGCCACCTTAGGGACGGGGGGCTCCTACAATGAGCAGTTCTTC
clone_size: NA; v_call: TRBV9; j_call: TRBJ2-2; d_call: TRBD1; cdr3_aa: CASRDRRTGELFF; cdr3_nt: TGTGCCAGCAGGGACAGGCGCACCGGGGAGCTGTTTTTT
clone_size: NA; v_call: TRBV6-1; j_call: TRBJ1-2; d_call: NA; cdr3_aa: CASSEFGELGYTF; cdr3_nt: TGTGCCAGCAGTGAATTTGGGGAACTCGGCTACACCTTC
clone_size: NA; v_call: TRBV6-1; j_call: TRBJ2-7; d_call: TRBD1; cdr3_aa: CASNIQGSRYEQYF; cdr3_nt: TGTGCCAGCAATATACAGGGGAGCCGATACGAGCAGTACTTC
clone_size: NA; v_call: TRBV27; j_call: TRBJ2-7; d_call: NA; cdr3_aa: CASSLKRTYEQYF; cdr3_nt: TGTGCCAGCAGTTTAAAGCGAACCTACGAGCAGTACTTC
clone_size: medium-sized; v_call: TRBV4-2; j_call: TRBJ2-1; d_call: NA; cdr3_aa: CASSQAGLEGVNEQFF; cdr3_nt: TGTGCCAGCAGCCAAGCCGGACTAGAGGGGGTCAATGAGCAGTTCTTC
clone_size: NA; v_call: TRBV9; j_call: TRBJ1-2; d_call: NA; cdr3_aa: CASSVAQNYGYTF; cdr3_nt: TGTGCCAGCAGCGTAGCCCAAAACTATGGCTACACCTTC
clone_size: NA; v_call: TRBV30; j_call: TRBJ1-6; d_call: NA; cdr3_aa: CAWSVDTNSPLHF; cdr3_nt: TGTGCCTGGAGTGTAGACACAAATTCACCCCTCCACTTT
clone_size: NA; v_call: TRBV30; j_call: TRBJ1-2; d_call: NA; cdr3_aa: CAWRPLGADGYGYTF; cdr3_nt: TGTGCCTGGAGACCTCTAGGGGCTGATGGCTATGGCTACACCTTC
clone_size: NA; v_call: TRBV6-4; j_call: TRBJ1-6; d_call: NA; cdr3_aa: CASSEQGYNSPLHF; cdr3_nt: TGTGCCAGCAGCGAACAGGGATATAATTCACCCCTCCACTTT
clone_size: NA; v_call: TRBV18; j_call: TRBJ1-4; d_call: NA; cdr3_aa: CASSSAAMGKLFF; cdr3_nt: TGTGCCAGCTCATCGGCCGCGATGGGAAAACTGTTTTTT
clone_size: NA; v_call: TRBV5-8; j_call: TRBJ2-6; d_call: NA; cdr3_aa: CASSLGQLASGANVLTF; cdr3_nt: TGTGCCAGCAGCTTGGGACAGCTGGCCTCTGGGGCCAACGTCCTGACTTTC
clone_size: NA; v_call: TRBV6-1; j_call: TRBJ1-5; d_call: NA; cdr3_aa: CASSEQGNQPQHF; cdr3_nt: TGTGCCAGCAGTGAACAGGGTAATCAGCCCCAGCATTTT
clone_size: NA; v_call: TRBV10-3; j_call: TRBJ2-1; d_call: TRBD2; cdr3_aa: CAISVTSTYNEQFF; cdr3_nt: TGTGCCATCAGTGTGACTAGCACCTACAATGAGCAGTTCTTC
clone_size: NA; v_call: TRBV16; j_call: TRBJ2-1; d_call: TRBD1; cdr3_aa: CASSQSSYTGGDYNEQFF; cdr3_nt: TGTGCCAGCAGCCAATCCAGTTACACAGGGGGCGATTACAATGAGCAGTTCTTC
clone_size: NA; v_call: TRBV9; j_call: TRBJ2-7; d_call: NA; cdr3_aa: CASSRTGLIAYEQYF; cdr3_nt: TGTGCCAGCAGTCGAACAGGGTTGATCGCCTACGAGCAGTACTTC
clone_size: NA; v_call: TRBV19; j_call: TRBJ2-5; d_call: NA; cdr3_aa: CASSTPRTPQETQYF; cdr3_nt: TGTGCCAGTAGTACCCCTAGGACCCCCCAAGAGACCCAGTACTTC
clone_size: NA; v_call: TRBV9; j_call: TRBJ1-6; d_call: TRBD1; cdr3_aa: CASSVSPTGGNSPLHF; cdr3_nt: TGTGCCAGCAGCGTATCCCCGACAGGGGGAAATTCACCCCTCCACTTT
clone_size: NA; v_call: TRBV2; j_call: TRBJ1-1; d_call: TRBD1; cdr3_aa: CASSTGTGGLGTEAFF; cdr3_nt: TGTGCCAGCAGTACCGGGACAGGGGGCTTAGGCACTGAAGCTTTCTTT
clone_size: NA; v_call: TRBV10-3; j_call: TRBJ1-1; d_call: TRBD1; cdr3_aa: CAIRGDRGHTEAFF; cdr3_nt: TGTGCCATCAGGGGGGACAGGGGGCACACTGAAGCTTTCTTT
clone_size: NA; v_call: TRBV7-9; j_call: TRBJ2-3; d_call: NA; cdr3_aa: CASSPGRTDTQYF; cdr3_nt: TGTGCCAGCAGCCCGGGCAGGACAGATACGCAGTATTTT
clone_size: once; v_call: TRBV19; j_call: TRBJ2-5; d_call: NA; cdr3_aa: CASSPVGWETQYF; cdr3_nt: TGTGCCAGTTCCCCAGTTGGATGGGAGACCCAGTACTTC
clone_size: NA; v_call: TRBV6-1; j_call: TRBJ1-3; d_call: NA; cdr3_aa: CASSDSGSSGNTIYF; cdr3_nt: TGTGCCAGCAGTGATTCAGGGAGCTCTGGAAACACCATATATTTT
clone_size: NA; v_call: TRBV9; j_call: TRBJ2-2; d_call: NA; cdr3_aa: CASSVAPGAGTGELFF; cdr3_nt: TGTGCCAGCAGCGTAGCTCCCGGGGCCGGGACCGGGGAGCTGTTTTTT
clone_size: NA; v_call: TRBV5-1; j_call: TRBJ2-7; d_call: TRBD2; cdr3_aa: CASKTSGGYEQYF; cdr3_nt: TGCGCCAGTAAGACTAGCGGGGGATACGAGCAGTACTTC
clone_size: NA; v_call: TRBV30; j_call: TRBJ1-4; d_call: NA; cdr3_aa: CAWRGSGSTNEKLFF; cdr3_nt: TGTGCCTGGAGGGGGTCAGGCTCAACTAATGAAAAACTGTTTTTT
clone_size: NA; v_call: TRBV4-3; j_call: TRBJ1-1; d_call: TRBD1; cdr3_aa: CASSPDRAQMNTEAFF; cdr3_nt: TGCGCCAGCAGCCCCGACAGGGCCCAGATGAACACTGAAGCTTTCTTT
clone_size: NA; v_call: TRBV6-4; j_call: TRBJ2-3; d_call: TRBD1; cdr3_aa: CACSQGQGAVTQYF; cdr3_nt: TGTGCCTGCTCCCAAGGACAGGGGGCTGTTACGCAGTATTTT
clone_size: NA; v_call: TRBV6-5; j_call: TRBJ2-7; d_call: TRBD1; cdr3_aa: CASTGQGEQYF; cdr3_nt: TGTGCCAGCACAGGACAGGGCGAGCAGTACTTC
clone_size: NA; v_call: TRBV27; j_call: TRBJ2-2; d_call: NA; cdr3_aa: CASRKWGRGTGELFF; cdr3_nt: TGTGCCAGCAGAAAATGGGGGCGAGGGACCGGGGAGCTGTTTTTT
clone_size: NA; v_call: TRBV9; j_call: TRBJ1-6; d_call: TRBD1; cdr3_aa: CASTRSRDRGDSPLHF; cdr3_nt: TGTGCCAGCACCCGTAGTAGGGACAGGGGCGATTCACCCCTCCACTTT
clone_size: NA; v_call: TRBV30; j_call: TRBJ2-1; d_call: NA; cdr3_aa: CAWSVRDTYNEQFF; cdr3_nt: TGTGCCTGGAGTGTAAGGGACACCTACAATGAGCAGTTCTTC
clone_size: NA; v_call: TRBV11-3; j_call: TRBJ2-7; d_call: TRBD1; cdr3_aa: CASSLRDRGPSSYEQYF; cdr3_nt: TGTGCCAGCAGCCTCCGGGACAGGGGGCCGAGCTCCTACGAGCAGTACTTC
clone_size: NA; v_call: TRBV2; j_call: TRBJ2-2; d_call: NA; cdr3_aa: CASSGWSGNGELFF; cdr3_nt: TGTGCCAGCAGTGGTTGGTCCGGGAACGGGGAGCTGTTTTTT
clone_size: once; v_call: TRBV5-6; j_call: TRBJ1-5; d_call: NA; cdr3_aa: CASTKYTVSNQPQHF; cdr3_nt: TGTGCCAGCACTAAATACACGGTTAGCAATCAGCCCCAGCATTTT
clone_size: once; v_call: TRBV7-8; j_call: TRBJ1-3; d_call: NA; cdr3_aa: CASSRGTGNTIYF; cdr3_nt: TGTGCCAGCAGCCGGGGTACTGGAAACACCATATATTTT
clone_size: NA; v_call: TRBV30; j_call: TRBJ1-1; d_call: NA; cdr3_aa: CAWTLNTEAFF; cdr3_nt: TGTGCCTGGACCCTGAACACTGAAGCTTTCTTT